Below, 20 T cell receptor beta chains from the same sample are listed, as sequenced in a study of control samples from healthy donors and cancer patients. The assay was immunoSEQ multiplex PCR, and TCRdb's table has in-frame clones only and misses some. Of some 120,000 clones in the sample, 70% to 90% were seen once. Sequencing was carried out using blood. The receptors stem from a woman in her 70s in good health.

The rearrangement links TRBV21-1 to TRBJ2-1; whether TRBD2, the table's D call, matches the DNA was not checked. TRBV21-1 is deemed a pseudogene. There are 18 residues in the CDR3. The CDR3 region is CASKPYNIAGGPYNEQFF. The CDR3 region has the DNA TGTGCCAGCAAACCGTATAACATAGCGGGGGGGCCTTACAATGAGCAGTTCTTC.

The chain links TRBV7-9 to TRBJ1-2, with D possibly being TRBD1 (5 bases). V shed 0 bases and J shed 5 bases, with 19 bases lying between them. Germline values: CDR1 SEHNR, CDR2 FQNEAQ (reference sequence). This CDR3 is built from 17 residues. Here the CDR3 DNA reads TGTGCCAGCAGCTTAGCGTTTCCCGGGCTGGGGGTTTATGGCTACACCTTC. This sequence encodes CASSLAFPGLGVYGYTF.

This chain uses TRBV5-8 with TRBJ2-3; 7 nucleotides line up with TRBD1. The CDR3 spans 15 residues. The germline V gene encodes CDR1 SGHTS and CDR2 YDEGEE. V lost 2 bases, J lost 1 base, and 4 bases stayed unmatched. CDR3 protein: CASSLQGSRTDTQYF. CDR3 DNA: TGTGCCAGCAGCTTACAGGGGTCTCGCACAGATACGCAGTATTTT.

This chain links TRBV5-1 with TRBJ2-5; 11 bases are shared with TRBD2. The CDR3 length is 16 residues. J gave up 2 bases and V 0 bases, and 3 bases lay outside the gene matches. Germline lookup yields CDR1 SGHRS and CDR2 YFSETQ. CDR3 amino acids: CASSLALAGGQETQYF. CDR3 DNA: TGCGCCAGCAGCTTGGCCCTAGCGGGGGGACAAGAGACCCAGTACTTC.

The chain couples TRBV19 to TRBJ2-7, with 8 nucleotides matching TRBD1. V dropped 1 base and J dropped 2; count of bases not matched to a gene: 10. CDR1 and CDR2 (germline): LNHDA, SQIVND (reference sequence). This CDR3 region has 17 residues. CDR3 nucleotide sequence: TGTGCCAGTAGTATAGGGTTGGGGGGCAGGGGGCCCTACGAGCAGTACTTC. As protein: CASSIGLGGRGPYEQYF.

The rearrangement uses TRBV5-1 and TRBJ2-3, with TRBD2 matching over 7 bases. Germline-derived CDR1 and CDR2 are SGHRS and YFSETQ. V shed 4 bases, J shed 2 bases, and the junction held 4 bases outside the gene matches. The CDR3 is 14 residues long. The chain's CDR3 is CASSTGTTTDTQYF. The CDR3 nucleotides are TGCGCCAGCAGCACCGGGACTACCACAGATACGCAGTATTTT.

The chain carries TRBV3-1 (or the pseudogene TRBV3-2) and TRBJ1-5; maybe TRBD1 (6 bases). Per germline, CDR1 LGHDT and CDR2 YNNKEL (reference sequence). V lost 4 bases and J lost 2, with 12 bases in between. There are 15 residues in the CDR3. For the CDR3, the DNA is TGTGCCAGCAGCCGGGACATGGGAGGCAATCAGCCCCAGCATTTT. Translation: CASSRDMGGNQPQHF.

This clone was seen only a few times. The chain combines TRBV6-1 with TRBJ1-2; 8 bases agree with TRBD1. After removal of 2 bases from V and 6 bases from J, the junction contained 2 bases not matched to a gene. This CDR3 comprises 13 residues. CDR1 MNHNS and CDR2 SASEGT come from the germline V gene. The CDR3 reads CASSERQGNGYTF. The CDR3 DNA sequence: TGTGCCAGCAGTGAACGACAGGGGAATGGCTACACCTTC.

V is TRBV2 and J is TRBJ1-6; no firm D call. The CDR3 runs to 12 residues. Germline V gene sequence: CDR1 SNHLY, CDR2 FYNNEI. Trimming left V 5 bases short and J 5 bases short, with 4 bases between. CDR3 in DNA: TGTGCCAGCAGTCGACATAATTCACCCCTCCACTTT. This codes for CASSRHNSPLHF.

The chain is built from TRBV10-3 and TRBJ1-1; the D is unclear. This CDR3 comprises 14 residues. The ends were cut back, 1 base at V and 2 bases at J, with 8 bases in the middle. The germline CDR1 and CDR2 sequences are ENHRY and SYGVKD. CDR3 in DNA: TGTGCCATCAGTGAGTTCGGTAGAAACACTGAAGCTTTCTTT. It encodes CAISEFGRNTEAFF.

This chain joins TRBV20-1 and TRBJ2-5; 14 bases are shared with TRBD2. The trim removed 3 bases at V and 1 base at J, leaving 4 bases unmatched. The germline V gene has CDR1 DFQATT and CDR2 SNEGSKA (reference sequence). The CDR3 is 16 amino acids. CDR3 nucleotides: TGCAGTGCTAGTCGACTAGCGGGGGGGACCCAAGAGACCCAGTACTTC. Translating it yields CSASRLAGGTQETQYF.

The gene calls are TRBV18 and TRBJ2-2; no clear D. The germline V gene has CDR1 KGHSH and CDR2 LQKENI. The CDR3 runs to 15 residues. Between the trimmed V and J ends, which lost 0 bases and 4 bases, there was a span of 9 bases. CDR3 protein: CASSPPHGVTGELFF. CDR3 nucleotides: TGTGCCAGCTCACCACCGCATGGGGTCACCGGGGAGCTGTTTTTT.

The J gene is TRBJ2-7, the V gene TRBV5-1; 8 nucleotides align to TRBD1. J gave up 2 bases and V 3 bases, and 4 bases lay outside the gene matches. Germline CDR1 reads SGHRS; CDR2 reads YFSETQ. The CDR3 sequence is 14 residues long. The CDR3 bases are TGCGCCAGCAGCTCCGGACAGGGAACCTACGAGCAGTACTTC. Amino acids: CASSSGQGTYEQYF.

CDR3 sequence: CASSDRGSGQETQYF. CDR3 DNA sequence: TGTGCCAGCAGCGACAGGGGAAGCGGACAAGAGACCCAGTACTTC. The J gene is TRBJ2-5, the V gene TRBV3-1 (or the pseudogene TRBV3-2); 8 bases map to TRBD1. The length of the CDR3 is 15 residues. Germline assignment: CDR1 LGHDT and CDR2 YNNKEL (reference sequence). Trimming cost V 5 bases and J 2 bases; bases outside gene matches: 7.

The chain has TRBV13 and TRBJ2-7; 8 nucleotides line up with TRBD1. Unmatched junction bases numbered 3, after V lost 2 bases and J lost 0 bases. This CDR3 spans 15 amino acids. The germline gives CDR1 PRHDT, CDR2 FYEKMQ (reference sequence). The DNA of the CDR3 is TGTGCCAGCAGCTTACGACAGGGGCACTCCTACGAGCAGTACTTC. This gives the protein CASSLRQGHSYEQYF.

This clone was detected a few times. The chain is built from TRBV6-5 and TRBJ1-5; D gene uncertain. Germline CDR1 is MNHEY and CDR2 is SVGAGI. V lost 2 bases, J lost 9 bases, and 8 bases lay in between. This CDR3 has 12 amino acids. CDR3 in amino acids: CASSYPEGPQHF. The CDR3 nucleotides read TGTGCCAGCAGTTACCCCGAGGGGCCCCAGCATTTT.

This chain links TRBV3-1 (or the pseudogene TRBV3-2) with TRBJ2-2; a weak D match, TRBD1 (8 bases). The CDR3 sequence is 15 residues long. Germline V lookup: CDR1 LGHDT, CDR2 YNNKEL (reference sequence). V was pared by 3 bases and J by 9 bases, with 17 bases between. The CDR3 sequence is CASSQGGTGAWELFF. CDR3 in DNA: TGTGCCAGCAGCCAGGGGGGGACAGGTGCTTGGGAGCTGTTTTTT.

The CDR3 sequence is CAAGEGNYGYTF. The CDR3 nucleotides are TGTGCCGCAGGGGAGGGTAACTATGGCTACACCTTC. This chain uses TRBV19 with TRBJ1-2; TRBD1 might be the D (6 bases). The CDR3 covers 12 residues. Between the trimmed V and J ends, which lost 11 bases and 1 base, there was a span of 11 bases. Germline lookup yields CDR1 LNHDA and CDR2 SQIVND (reference sequence). The variable domain in full, with the rest retrieved from reference TRBV19 and TRBJ1-2, is DGGITQSPKYLFRKEGQNVTLSCEQNLNHDAMYWYRQDPGQGLRLIYYSQIVNDFQKGDIAEGYSVSREKKESFPLTVTSAQKNPTAFYLCAAGEGNYGYTFGSGTRLTVV.

V is TRBV15 and J is TRBJ2-1, with 8 bases matching TRBD2. V trimming: 2 bases; J trimming: 4 bases; junction bases outside the gene matches: 22. Germline CDR1 and CDR2: LNHNV and YYDKDF (reference sequence). The CDR3 has 21 amino acids. The CDR3 sequence is CATSRLRGAGGPPSSYNEQFF. The DNA of the CDR3 is TGTGCCACCAGCAGACTTCGGGGGGCGGGGGGACCTCCGTCGAGTTACAATGAGCAGTTCTTC.

V usage is TRBV9 and J usage is TRBJ2-1; D is unresolved. From germline, CDR1 is SGDLS and CDR2 YYNGEE. V shed 0 bases and J shed 0 bases, with 7 bases lying between them. The CDR3 contains 15 residues. CDR3 nucleotides: TGTGCCAGCAGCGTAGGGCCGAACTCCTACAATGAGCAGTTCTTC. Translated: CASSVGPNSYNEQFF.